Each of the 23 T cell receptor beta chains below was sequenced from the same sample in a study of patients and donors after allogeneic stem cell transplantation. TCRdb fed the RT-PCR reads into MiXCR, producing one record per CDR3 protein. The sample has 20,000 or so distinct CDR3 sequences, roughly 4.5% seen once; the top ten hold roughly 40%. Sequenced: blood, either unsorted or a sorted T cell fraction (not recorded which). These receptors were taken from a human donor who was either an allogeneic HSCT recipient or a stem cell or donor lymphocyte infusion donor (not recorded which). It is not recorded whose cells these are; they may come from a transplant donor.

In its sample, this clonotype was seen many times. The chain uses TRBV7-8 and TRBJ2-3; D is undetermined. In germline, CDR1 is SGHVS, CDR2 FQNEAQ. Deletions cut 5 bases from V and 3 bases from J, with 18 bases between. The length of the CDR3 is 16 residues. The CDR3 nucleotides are TGTGCCAGCAGCCAAGAAGGAGCCGCTGGGACAGATACGCAGTATTTT. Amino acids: CASSQEGAAGTDTQYF. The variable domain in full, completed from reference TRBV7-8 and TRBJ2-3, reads GAGVSQSPRYKVAKRGQDVALRCDPISGHVSLFWYQQALGQGPEFLTYFQNEAQLDKSGLPSDRFFAERPEGSVSTLKIQRTQQEDSAVYLCASSQEGAAGTDTQYFGPGTRLTVL.

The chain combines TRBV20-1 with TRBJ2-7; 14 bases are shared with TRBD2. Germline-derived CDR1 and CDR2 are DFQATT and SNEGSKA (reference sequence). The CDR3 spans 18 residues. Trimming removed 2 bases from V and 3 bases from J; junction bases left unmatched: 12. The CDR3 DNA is TGCAGTGCTAGAAGTAAGGGACTAGCGGGAGCCTTGGGCTACGAGCAGTACTTC. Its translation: CSARSKGLAGALGYEQYF.

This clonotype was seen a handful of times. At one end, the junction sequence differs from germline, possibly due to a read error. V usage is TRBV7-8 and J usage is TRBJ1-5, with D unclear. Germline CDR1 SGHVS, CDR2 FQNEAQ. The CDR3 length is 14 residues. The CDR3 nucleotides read TGTGCCAGCCGCTTTAGGCGGAGCAATCAGCCCCAGCATTTT. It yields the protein CASRFRRSNQPQHF.

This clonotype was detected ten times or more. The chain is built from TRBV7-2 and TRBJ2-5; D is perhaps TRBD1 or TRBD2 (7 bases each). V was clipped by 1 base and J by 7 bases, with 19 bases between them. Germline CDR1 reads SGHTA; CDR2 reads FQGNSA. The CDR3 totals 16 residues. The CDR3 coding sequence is TGTGCCAGCAGCTTAGGCCGGCAGGGGGGGCTCGGGACCCAGTACTTC. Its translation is CASSLGRQGGLGTQYF.

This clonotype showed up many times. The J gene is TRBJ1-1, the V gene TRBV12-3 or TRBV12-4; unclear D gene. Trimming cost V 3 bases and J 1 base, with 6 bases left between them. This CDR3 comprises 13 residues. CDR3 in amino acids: CASSFERNTEAFF. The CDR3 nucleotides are TGTGCCAGCAGTTTTGAGAGGAACACTGAAGCTTTCTTT.

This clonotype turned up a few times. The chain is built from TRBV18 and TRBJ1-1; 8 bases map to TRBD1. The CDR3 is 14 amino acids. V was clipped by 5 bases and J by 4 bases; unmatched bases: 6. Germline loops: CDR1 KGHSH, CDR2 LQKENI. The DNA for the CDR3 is TGTGCCAGCTCATCACATACAGGGGGCACTGAAGCTTTCTTT. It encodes CASSSHTGGTEAFF.

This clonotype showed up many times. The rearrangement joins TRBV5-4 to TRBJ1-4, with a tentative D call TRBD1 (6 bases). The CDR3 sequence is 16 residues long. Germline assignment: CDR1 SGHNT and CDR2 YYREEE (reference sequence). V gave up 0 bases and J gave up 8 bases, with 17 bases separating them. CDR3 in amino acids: CASSLVSGGDEEKLFF. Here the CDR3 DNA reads TGTGCCAGCAGCTTGGTGTCCGGGGGCGATGAGGAAAAACTGTTTTTT.

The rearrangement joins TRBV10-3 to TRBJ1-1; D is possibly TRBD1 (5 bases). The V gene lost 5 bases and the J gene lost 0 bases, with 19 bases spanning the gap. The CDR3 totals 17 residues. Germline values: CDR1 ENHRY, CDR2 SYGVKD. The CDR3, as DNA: TGTGCCATCAGTCCCCCACTGCGGGCAGGGATGAACACTGAAGCTTTCTTT. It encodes CAISPPLRAGMNTEAFF.

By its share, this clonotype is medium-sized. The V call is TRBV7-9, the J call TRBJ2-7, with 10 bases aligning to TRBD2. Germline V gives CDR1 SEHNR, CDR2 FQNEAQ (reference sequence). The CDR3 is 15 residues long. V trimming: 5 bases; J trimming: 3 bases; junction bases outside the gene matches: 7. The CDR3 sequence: CASSPQLAGVYEQYF. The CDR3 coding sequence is TGTGCCAGCAGCCCTCAGCTAGCGGGGGTCTACGAGCAGTACTTC. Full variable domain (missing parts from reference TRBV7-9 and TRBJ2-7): DTGVSQNPRHKITKRGQNVTFRCDPISEHNRLYWYRQTLGQGPEFLTYFQNEAQLEKSRLLSDRFSAERPKGSFSTLEIQRTEQGDSAMYLCASSPQLAGVYEQYFGPGTRLTVT.

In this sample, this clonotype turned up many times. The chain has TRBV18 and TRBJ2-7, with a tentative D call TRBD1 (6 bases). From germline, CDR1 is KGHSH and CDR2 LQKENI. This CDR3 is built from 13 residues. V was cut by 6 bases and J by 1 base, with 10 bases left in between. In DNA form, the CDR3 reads TGTGCCAGCTCCCCTGGACAGTCCTACGAGCAGTACTTC. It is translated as CASSPGQSYEQYF.

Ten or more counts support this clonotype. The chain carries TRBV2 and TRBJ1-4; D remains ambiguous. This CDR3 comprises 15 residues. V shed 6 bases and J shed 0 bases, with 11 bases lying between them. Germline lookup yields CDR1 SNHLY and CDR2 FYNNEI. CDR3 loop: CASRREKATNEKLFF. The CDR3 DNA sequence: TGTGCCAGCAGGCGGGAGAAAGCAACTAATGAAAAACTGTTTTTT.

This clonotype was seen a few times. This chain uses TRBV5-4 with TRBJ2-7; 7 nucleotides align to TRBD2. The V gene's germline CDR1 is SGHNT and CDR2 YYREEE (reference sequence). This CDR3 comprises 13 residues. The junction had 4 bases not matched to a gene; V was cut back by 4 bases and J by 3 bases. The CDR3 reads CASSPGGGYEQYF. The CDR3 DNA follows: TGTGCCAGCAGCCCGGGCGGGGGCTACGAGCAGTACTTC. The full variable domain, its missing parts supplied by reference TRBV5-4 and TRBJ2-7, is ETGVTQSPTHLIKTRGQQVTLRCSSQSGHNTVSWYQQALGQGPQFIFQYYREEENGRGNFPPRFSGLQFPNYSSELNVNALELDDSALYLCASSPGGGYEQYFGPGTRLTVT.

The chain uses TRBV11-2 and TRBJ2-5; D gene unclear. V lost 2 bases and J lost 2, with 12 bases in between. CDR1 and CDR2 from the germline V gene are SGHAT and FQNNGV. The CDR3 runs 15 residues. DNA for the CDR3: TGTGCCAGCAGCTTAAGCCCCAGCGCACAAGAGACCCAGTACTTC. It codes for CASSLSPSAQETQYF. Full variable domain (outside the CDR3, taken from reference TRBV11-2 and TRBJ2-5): EAGVAQSPRYKIIEKRQSVAFWCNPISGHATLYWYQQILGQGPKLLIQFQNNGVVDDSQLPKDRFSAERLKGVDSTLKIQPAKLEDSAVYLCASSLSPSAQETQYFGPGTRLLVL.

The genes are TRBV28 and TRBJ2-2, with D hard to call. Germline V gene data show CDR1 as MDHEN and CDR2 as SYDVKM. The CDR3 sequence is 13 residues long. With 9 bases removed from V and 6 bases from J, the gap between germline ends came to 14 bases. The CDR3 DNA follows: TGTGCCAGTTTAACCTCCGCGGCCGGGGAGCTGTTTTTT. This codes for CASLTSAAGELFF. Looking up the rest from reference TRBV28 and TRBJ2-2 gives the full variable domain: DVKVTQSSRYLVKRTGEKVFLECVQDMDHENMFWYRQDPGLGLRLIYFSYDVKMKEKGDIPEGYSVSREKKERFSLILESASTNQTSMYLCASLTSAAGELFFGEGSRLTVL.

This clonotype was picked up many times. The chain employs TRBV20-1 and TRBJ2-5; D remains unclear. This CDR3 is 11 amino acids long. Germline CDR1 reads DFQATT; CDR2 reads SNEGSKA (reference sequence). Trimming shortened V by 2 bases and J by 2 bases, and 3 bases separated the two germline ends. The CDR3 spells CSARQQETQYF. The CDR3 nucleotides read TGCAGTGCTAGACAGCAAGAGACCCAGTACTTC.

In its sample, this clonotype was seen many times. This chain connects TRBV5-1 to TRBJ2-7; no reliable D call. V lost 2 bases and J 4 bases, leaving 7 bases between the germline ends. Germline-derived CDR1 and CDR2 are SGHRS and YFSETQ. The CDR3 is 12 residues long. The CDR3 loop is CASSFGEYEQYF. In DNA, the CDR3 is TGCGCCAGCAGCTTTGGGGAATACGAGCAGTACTTC. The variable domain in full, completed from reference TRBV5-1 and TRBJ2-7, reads KAGVTQTPRYLIKTRGQQVTLSCSPISGHRSVSWYQQTPGQGLQFLFEYFSETQRNKGNFPGRFSGRQFSNSRSEMNVSTLELGDSALYLCASSFGEYEQYFGPGTRLTVT.

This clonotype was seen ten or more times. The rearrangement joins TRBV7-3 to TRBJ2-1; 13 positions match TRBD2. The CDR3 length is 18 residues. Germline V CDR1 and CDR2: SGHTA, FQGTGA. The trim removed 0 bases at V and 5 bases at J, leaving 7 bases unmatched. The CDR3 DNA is TGTGCCAGCAGCTTAACAGGCGGAGGACTAGCGGGGGACAATGAGCAGTTCTTC. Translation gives CASSLTGGGLAGDNEQFF.

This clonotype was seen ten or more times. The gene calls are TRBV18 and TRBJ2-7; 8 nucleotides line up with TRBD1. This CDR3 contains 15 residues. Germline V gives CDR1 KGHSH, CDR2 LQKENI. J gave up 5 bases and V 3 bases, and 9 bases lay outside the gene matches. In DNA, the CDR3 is TGTGCCAGCTCACCCTGGACAGGGTCTCAGAACGAGCAGTACTTC. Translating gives CASSPWTGSQNEQYF.

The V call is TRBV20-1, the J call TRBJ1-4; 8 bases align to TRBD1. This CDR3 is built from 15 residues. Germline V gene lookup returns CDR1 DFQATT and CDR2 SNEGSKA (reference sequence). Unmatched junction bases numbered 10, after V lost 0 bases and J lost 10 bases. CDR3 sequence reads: CSARDLRQGAGKLFF. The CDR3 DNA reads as TGCAGTGCTAGAGATCTTCGGCAGGGGGCGGGAAAACTGTTTTTT.

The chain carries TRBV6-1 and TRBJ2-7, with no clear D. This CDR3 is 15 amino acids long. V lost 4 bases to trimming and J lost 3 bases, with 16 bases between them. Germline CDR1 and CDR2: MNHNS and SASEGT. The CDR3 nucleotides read TGTGCCAGCAGTGCCTACGACAACCTCGGCTACGAGCAGTACTTC. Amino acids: CASSAYDNLGYEQYF.

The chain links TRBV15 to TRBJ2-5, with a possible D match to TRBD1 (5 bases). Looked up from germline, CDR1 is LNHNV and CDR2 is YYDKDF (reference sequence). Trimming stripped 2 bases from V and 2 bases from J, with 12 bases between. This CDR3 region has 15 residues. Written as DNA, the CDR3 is TGTGCCACCAGCAGATGGAGACAGAGACAAGAGACCCAGTACTTC. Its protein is CATSRWRQRQETQYF.

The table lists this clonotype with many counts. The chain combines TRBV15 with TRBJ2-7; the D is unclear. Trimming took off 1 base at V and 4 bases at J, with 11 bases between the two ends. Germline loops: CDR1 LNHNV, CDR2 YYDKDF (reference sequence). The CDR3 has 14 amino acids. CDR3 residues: CATSRGGGAYEQYF. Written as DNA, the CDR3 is TGTGCCACCAGCAGAGGGGGTGGAGCTTACGAGCAGTACTTC.

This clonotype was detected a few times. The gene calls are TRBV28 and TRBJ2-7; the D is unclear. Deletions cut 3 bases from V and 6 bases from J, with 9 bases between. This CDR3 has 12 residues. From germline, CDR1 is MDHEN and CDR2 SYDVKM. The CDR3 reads CASSLRRFEQYF. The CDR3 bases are TGTGCCAGCAGTTTGCGGCGTTTCGAGCAGTACTTC. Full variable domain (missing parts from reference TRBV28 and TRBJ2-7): DVKVTQSSRYLVKRTGEKVFLECVQDMDHENMFWYRQDPGLGLRLIYFSYDVKMKEKGDIPEGYSVSREKKERFSLILESASTNQTSMYLCASSLRRFEQYFGPGTRLTVT.